Below, 7 T cell receptor beta chains from the same sample are listed, as sequenced in a study of blood T cell repertoires in COVID-19. Method: immunoSEQ multiplex PCR; TCRdb's copy keeps in-frame clones and lacks some. The sample has fewer than 50,000 clones; roughly 80% are singletons. Sample: peripheral blood. These receptors all come from a man aged 50 to 60 with active COVID-19.

CDR3 region: CASSYSVSVNTGELFF. For the CDR3, the DNA is TGTGCCAGCAGTTACTCGGTGTCAGTCAACACCGGGGAGCTGTTTTTT. The J gene is TRBJ2-2, the V gene TRBV6-6; unclear D gene. CDR3 length: 16 amino acids. Trimming shortened V by 0 bases and J by 2 bases, and 10 bases separated the two germline ends. CDR1 and CDR2 from the germline V gene are MNHNY and SVGAGI (reference sequence).

The gene calls are TRBV5-1 and TRBJ2-5; 7 bases line up with TRBD2. Germline V CDR1 and CDR2: SGHRS, YFSETQ. CDR3 length: 17 amino acids. V shed 4 bases and J 0 bases; nucleotides not matched to a gene: 12. The CDR3 loop reads CASSPGVGGGYQETQYF. CDR3 in DNA: TGCGCCAGCAGCCCCGGCGTGGGGGGGGGTTACCAAGAGACCCAGTACTTC.

The V gene is TRBV18, the J gene TRBJ1-1; 7 positions agree with TRBD1. Germline V gene lookup returns CDR1 KGHSH and CDR2 LQKENI. The CDR3 totals 14 residues. J gave up 0 bases and V 4 bases, and 2 bases lay outside the gene matches. CDR3 DNA: TGTGCCAGCTCACGGGGACAGCTGAACACTGAAGCTTTCTTT. Protein sequence: CASSRGQLNTEAFF.

Only a few counts were recorded for this clone. This rearrangement joins TRBV27 to TRBJ1-1, with unresolved D. Deletions cut 3 bases from V and 0 bases from J, with 17 bases between. The germline V gene encodes CDR1 MNHEY and CDR2 SMNVEV (reference sequence). This CDR3 is built from 17 residues. The CDR3 region has the DNA TGTGCCAGCAGTTTGAACGCATATTATAACATGAACACTGAAGCTTTCTTT. This codes for CASSLNAYYNMNTEAFF.

The chain carries TRBV6-6 and TRBJ1-3, with D possibly matching TRBD1 (6 bases). The CDR3 sequence is 14 residues long. Trimming took 6 bases from V and 9 from J, leaving 18 bases between them. Germline CDR1 and CDR2: MNHNY and SVGAGI (reference sequence). Here the CDR3 reads CASRSDRSAGTIYF. The CDR3, as DNA: TGTGCCAGCAGATCCGACAGGTCCGCCGGCACCATATATTTT.

J is TRBJ2-2 and V is TRBV5-1; the match to TRBD2 covers 7 bases. Trimming took 4 bases from V and 2 from J; bases not matched to a gene: 5. The CDR3 covers 15 residues. Germline CDR1 is SGHRS and CDR2 is YFSETQ. The CDR3 reads CASSIRDYNTGELFF. In DNA form, the CDR3 reads TGCGCCAGCAGCATCCGGGACTACAACACCGGGGAGCTGTTTTTT.

V gene TRBV9 combines with J gene TRBJ2-5, with 9 positions matching TRBD2. Germline lookup yields CDR1 SGDLS and CDR2 YYNGEE. J was trimmed by 5 bases and V by 3 bases; bases with no gene match: 8. CDR3 length: 15 amino acids. The CDR3 region is CASSAGTSLGETQYF. DNA of the CDR3: TGTGCCAGCAGCGCCGGGACTAGCCTCGGGGAGACCCAGTACTTC.